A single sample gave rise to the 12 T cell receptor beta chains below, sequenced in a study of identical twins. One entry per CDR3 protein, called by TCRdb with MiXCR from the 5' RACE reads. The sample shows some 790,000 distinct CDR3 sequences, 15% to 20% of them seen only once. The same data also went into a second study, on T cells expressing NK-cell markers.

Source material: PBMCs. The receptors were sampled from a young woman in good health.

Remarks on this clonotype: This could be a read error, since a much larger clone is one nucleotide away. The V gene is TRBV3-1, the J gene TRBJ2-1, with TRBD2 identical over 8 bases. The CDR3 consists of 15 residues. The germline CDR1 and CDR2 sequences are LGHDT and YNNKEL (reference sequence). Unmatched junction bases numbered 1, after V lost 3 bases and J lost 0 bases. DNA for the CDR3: TGTGCCAGCAGCCATAGCGGGGCCTCCTACAATGAGCAGTTCTTC. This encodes CASSHSGASYNEQFF.

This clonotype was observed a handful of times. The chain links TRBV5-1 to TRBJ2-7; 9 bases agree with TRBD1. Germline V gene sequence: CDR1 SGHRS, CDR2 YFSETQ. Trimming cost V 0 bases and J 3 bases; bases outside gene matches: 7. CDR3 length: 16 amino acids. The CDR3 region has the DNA TGCGCCAGCAGCTTGGATCGGACAGGGGTAGGCTACGAGCAGTACTTC. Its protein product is CASSLDRTGVGYEQYF.

CDR3 bases: TGTGCCAGCAGAAGGTCAGCCCGGACGGTAACCTACGAGCAGTACTTC. As protein: CASRRSARTVTYEQYF. The chain has TRBV6-1 and TRBJ2-7; D gene unclear. Trimming left V 6 bases short and J 2 bases short, with 20 bases between. The CDR3 has 16 residues. Looked up from germline, CDR1 is MNHNS and CDR2 is SASEGT.

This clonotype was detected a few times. CDR3 amino acids: CASSAPGLGVEQYF. In nucleotides, the CDR3 is TGCGCCAGCAGCGCGCCGGGACTAGGCGTCGAGCAGTACTTC. The chain joins TRBV5-1 to TRBJ2-7, with 8 positions matching TRBD2. Germline V gene lookup returns CDR1 SGHRS and CDR2 YFSETQ. The CDR3 covers 14 residues. Trimming cost V 4 bases and J 6 bases; bases outside gene matches: 9.

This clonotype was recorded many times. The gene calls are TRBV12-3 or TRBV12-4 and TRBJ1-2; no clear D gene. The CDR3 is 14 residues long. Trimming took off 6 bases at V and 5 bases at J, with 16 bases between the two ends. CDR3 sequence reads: CASRPGRLVYGYTF. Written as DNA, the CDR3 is TGTGCCAGCAGGCCCGGACGGTTGGTTTATGGCTACACCTTC.

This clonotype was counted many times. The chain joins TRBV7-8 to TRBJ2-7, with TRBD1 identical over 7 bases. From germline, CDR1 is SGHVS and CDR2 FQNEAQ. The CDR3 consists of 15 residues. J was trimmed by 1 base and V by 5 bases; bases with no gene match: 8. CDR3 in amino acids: CASSPRQGPSYEQYF. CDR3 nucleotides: TGTGCCAGCAGCCCAAGACAGGGACCTTCCTACGAGCAGTACTTC.

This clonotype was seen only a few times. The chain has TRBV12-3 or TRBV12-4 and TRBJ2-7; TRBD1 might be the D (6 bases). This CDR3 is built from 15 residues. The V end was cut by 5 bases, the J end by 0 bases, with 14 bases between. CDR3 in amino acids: CASSPDSSFSYEQYF. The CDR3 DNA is TGTGCCAGCAGTCCGGACAGCTCCTTCTCCTACGAGCAGTACTTC.

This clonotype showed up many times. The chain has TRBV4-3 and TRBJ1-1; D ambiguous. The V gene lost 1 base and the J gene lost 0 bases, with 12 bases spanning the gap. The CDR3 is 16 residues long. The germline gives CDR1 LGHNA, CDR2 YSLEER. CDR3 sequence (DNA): TGCGCCAGCAGCCAAGTTTCTATGCGGCTGAACACTGAAGCTTTCTTT. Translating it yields CASSQVSMRLNTEAFF.

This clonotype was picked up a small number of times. The CDR3 reads CASSPSTRWPSTDTQYF. CDR3 DNA sequence: TGTGCCAGCAGCCCTTCAACTAGGTGGCCTAGCACAGATACGCAGTATTTT. The rearrangement joins TRBV12-3 or TRBV12-4 to TRBJ2-3; D is perhaps TRBD2 (5 bases). The CDR3 covers 17 residues. With 6 bases removed from V and 0 bases from J, the gap between germline ends came to 19 bases.

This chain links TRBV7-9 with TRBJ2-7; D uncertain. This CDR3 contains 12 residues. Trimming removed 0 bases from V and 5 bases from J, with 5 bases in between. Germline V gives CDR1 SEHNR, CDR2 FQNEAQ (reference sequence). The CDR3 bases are TGTGCCAGCAGCTTAGCCAAGAACGAGCAGTACTTC. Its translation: CASSLAKNEQYF.

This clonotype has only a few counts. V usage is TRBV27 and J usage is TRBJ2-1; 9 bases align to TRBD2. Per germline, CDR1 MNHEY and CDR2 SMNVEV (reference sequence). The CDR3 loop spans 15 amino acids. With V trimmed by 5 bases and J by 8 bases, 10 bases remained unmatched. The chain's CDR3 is CASSPLAGVNDEQFF. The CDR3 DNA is TGTGCCAGCAGTCCATTAGCGGGAGTAAACGATGAGCAGTTCTTC.

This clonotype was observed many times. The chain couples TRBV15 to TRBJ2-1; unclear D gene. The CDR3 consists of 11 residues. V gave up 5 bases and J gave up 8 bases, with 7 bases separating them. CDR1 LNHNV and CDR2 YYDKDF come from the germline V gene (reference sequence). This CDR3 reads CATSGADEQFF. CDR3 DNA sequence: TGTGCCACCAGCGGAGCCGATGAGCAGTTCTTC.